Following are 14 T cell receptor beta chains from one sample sequenced in a study of T cells in women clearing cervical HPV infection. Some clones are missing from TCRdb's copy, which holds only in-frame ones; the method was immunoSEQ multiplex PCR. The sample has tens of thousands of clones. Sequencing was done on a sample of blood buffy coat. These receptors were collected from a woman aged 18-69 years with a cervical HPV16 infection that either progressed to CIN3+ or cleared (not recorded which).

On this clone: Read coverage stops 3 residues before the CDR3 terminus; the germline J gene supplies the remainder. The V and J genes are TRBV19 and TRBJ2-2; 12 nucleotides agree with TRBD2. Germline trimming cut 5 bases from V and 4 bases from J; bases unmatched to any gene: 5. The CDR3 is made up of 16 amino acids. Germline V gives CDR1 LNHDA, CDR2 SQIVND (reference sequence). Here the CDR3 reads CASSLTSGGGTGELFF. The sequenced CDR3 bases are TGTGCCAGTAGTTTGACTAGCGGGGGTGGCACCGGGGAG.

As concerns this clone: The read ends 3 residues before the CDR3 terminus; that terminus is restored from the germline J gene. The V and J genes are TRBV7-2 and TRBJ2-5; 8 bases match TRBD2. The CDR3 runs 15 residues. The germline gives CDR1 SGHTA, CDR2 FQGNSA. The junction had 5 bases not matched to a gene; V was cut back by 3 bases and J by 2 bases. CDR3 DNA, as far as it was read: TGTGCCAGCAGCTTTAACGGGGGGGTACAAGAGACC. Residues: CASSFNGGVQET. The CDR3 in its entirety is CASSFNGGVQETQYF.

In regard to this clone: The read halts 3 residues ahead of the CDR3 end, with the missing end drawn from the germline J gene. The chain uses TRBV20-1 and TRBJ2-1, with 7 nucleotides matching TRBD1. Trimming cost V 3 bases and J 9 bases; bases outside gene matches: 8. This CDR3 is built from 13 residues. Germline V CDR1 and CDR2: DFQATT, SNEGSKA (reference sequence). The CDR3 DNA, read in part, is TGCAGTGCTAGGTCCGACAGGGAAGGTGAG. Its protein is CSARSDREGE. The whole CDR3 is CSARSDREGEQFF.

On this clone itself: The read terminates 3 residues ahead of where the CDR3 ends, so the germline J gene completes it. The chain links TRBV20-1 to TRBJ2-5; tentative D call: TRBD2 (6 bases). The CDR3 is 13 residues long. V was shortened by 3 bases and J by 5 bases, with 13 bases between the two germline ends. Germline CDR1 and CDR2: DFQATT and SNEGSKA (reference sequence). CDR3 DNA (partial): TGCAGTGCTAGTGGAGGGGATGGCGAGACC. The encoded protein is CSASGGDGET. The CDR3 in its entirety is CSASGGDGETQYF.

In the case of this clone: Sequencing ends 3 residues short of the CDR3 end; the germline J gene provides the rest. V is TRBV5-4 and J is TRBJ2-2, with a possible D match to TRBD1 (6 bases). Per germline, CDR1 SGHNT and CDR2 YYREEE (reference sequence). The CDR3 is 13 residues long. The CDR3 bases that were read are TGTGCCAGCAGCTTGGACAGGGATTCACCG. This encodes CASSLDRDSP. The whole CDR3 sequence is CASSLDRDSPLFF.

For this clone: The sequenced fragment ends 3 residues before the CDR3 boundary, so the rest is inferred from the germline J gene. V and J are TRBV2 and TRBJ2-5; tentative D call: TRBD2 (5 bases). Germline V gene lookup returns CDR1 SNHLY and CDR2 FYNNEI. V lost 7 bases, J lost 5 bases, and 23 bases lay in between. The CDR3 spans 16 residues. CDR3 DNA (partial): TGTGCCAGCATAGTGGGCCTAGCCGGGTCGGGCGAGACC. Amino acids: CASIVGLAGSGET. The CDR3 as a whole reads CASIVGLAGSGETQYF.

Concerning this clone itself: Sequencing ends 3 residues short of the CDR3 end; the germline J gene provides the rest. This rearrangement joins TRBV5-1 to TRBJ1-1; D ambiguous. V was cut by 6 bases and J by 1 base, with 10 bases left in between. The CDR3 consists of 13 residues. Germline CDR1 is SGHRS and CDR2 is YFSETQ. The CDR3 loop is CASMWAENTEAFF. The DNA read from the CDR3 is TGCGCCAGCATGTGGGCAGAGAACACTGAA. Full variable domain (remainder filled in from reference TRBV5-1 and TRBJ1-1): KAGVTQTPRYLIKTRGQQVTLSCSPISGHRSVSWYQQTPGQGLQFLFEYFSETQRNKGNFPGRFSGRQFSNSRSEMNVSTLELGDSALYLCASMWAENTEAFFGQGTRLTVV.

As concerns this clone: The read comes to an end 3 residues before the CDR3 does, leaving the germline J gene to fill in the end. The rearrangement links TRBV20-1 to TRBJ1-1; a possible D gene is TRBD1 (5 bases). The V gene's germline CDR1 is DFQATT and CDR2 SNEGSKA (reference sequence). V lost 6 bases, J lost 0 bases, and 17 bases lay in between. This CDR3 comprises 15 residues. CDR3 DNA (partial): TGCAGTGCCGAAGGGGCGAAAAGGGTGAACACTGAA. This encodes CSAEGAKRVNTE. The entire CDR3 sequence reads CSAEGAKRVNTEAFF.

As regards this clone: The read ends 3 residues shy of where the CDR3 ends; the end is completed using the germline J gene. J is TRBJ1-4 and V is TRBV20-1, with a weak D call TRBD1 (6 bases). V was trimmed by 0 bases and J by 8 bases, leaving 16 bases between them. Germline V gene sequence: CDR1 DFQATT, CDR2 SNEGSKA (reference sequence). The CDR3 runs to 15 residues. CDR3 DNA, as far as it was read: TGCAGTGCTAGAGATCAAGGGACAACCGGGGAAAAA. Its protein is CSARDQGTTGEK. The complete CDR3 reads CSARDQGTTGEKLFF.

As for this clone: The read comes to an end 3 residues before the CDR3 does, leaving the germline J gene to fill in the end. V is TRBV2 and J is TRBJ1-1; maybe TRBD1 (6 bases). CDR3 length: 12 amino acids. V was pared by 6 bases and J by 5 bases, with 10 bases between. Germline V gene lookup returns CDR1 SNHLY and CDR2 FYNNEI. The CDR3 loop is CASSPTGTEAFF. CDR3 DNA, as far as it was read: TGTGCCAGCAGCCCGACAGGAACTGAA.

In the case of this clone: Read data end 3 residues before the CDR3 end; the end is taken from the germline J gene. The J gene is TRBJ2-3, the V gene TRBV19, with D unclear. V lost 8 bases, J lost 7 bases, and 13 bases lay in between. The germline V gene has CDR1 LNHDA and CDR2 SQIVND (reference sequence). The length of the CDR3 is 12 residues. The CDR3 protein is CASSARYYTQYF. CDR3 bases read: TGTGCCAGTTCTGCCCGGTATTATACG. The whole variable domain, filled in from reference TRBV19 and TRBJ2-3, reads DGGITQSPKYLFRKEGQNVTLSCEQNLNHDAMYWYRQDPGQGLRLIYYSQIVNDFQKGDIAEGYSVSREKKESFPLTVTSAQKNPTAFYLCASSARYYTQYFGPGTRLTVL.

CDR3 DNA (partial): TGTGCCAGCACCAAATCAGGGGGCTACGAC. It specifies CASTKSGGYD. The entire CDR3 sequence reads CASTKSGGYDYTF. V gene TRBV6-2 or TRBV6-3 combines with J gene TRBJ1-2; 8 bases fit TRBD1. The read terminates 3 residues before the CDR3 end, so the remaining end is supplied by the germline J gene. CDR3 length: 13 residues. Germline CDR1 and CDR2: MNHEY and SVGEGT.

Regarding this clone: The read finishes 3 residues shy of the CDR3 end, and the germline J gene is used to complete it. The rearrangement links TRBV18 to TRBJ2-7; D is possibly TRBD1 (5 bases). Trimming pared 0 bases from V and 6 bases from J, leaving 15 bases between. The length of the CDR3 is 15 residues. Germline-derived CDR1 and CDR2 are KGHSH and LQKENI. The CDR3 sequence is CASSPPGPISGEQYF. Incomplete CDR3 DNA: TGTGCCAGCTCACCACCGGGGCCAATAAGTGGCGAG.

Concerning this clone: The read falls 3 residues short of the CDR3 end, and the missing part is taken from the germline J gene. The chain recombines TRBV2 with TRBJ2-1; D unresolved. The CDR3 is 15 residues long. Germline-derived CDR1 and CDR2 are SNHLY and FYNNEI. Between the trimmed V and J ends, which lost 5 bases and 2 bases, there was a span of 13 bases. CDR3 protein: CASSPSGSTYNEQFF. The sequenced part of the CDR3 DNA is TGTGCCAGCAGTCCCTCCGGGTCTACCTACAATGAG.